This T cell receptor beta chain came from a study of CD8 T cells in Susac syndrome. Study-level findings and limits: As the study acknowledged, the number of individuals who were part of its TCR sequencing and HLA analysis was relatively small.

TEMRA cells were enriched by FACS, while CD8+ and CD4+ T cells were obtained through a negative isolation that was performed magnetically. This clonotype was seen a few times. Its antigen is unidentified. With random hexamers, reverse transcription was performed on about 0.5 to 1 ug of RNA. Coverage of TCR beta CDR3 amplification by immunoSEQ multiplex PCR extended to 54 Vbeta and 13 Jbeta. Via MiXCR, TCRdb re-called the immunoSEQ multiplex PCR reads, giving one row per CDR3 protein. Of under 550,000 distinct CDR3 sequences listed, around 85% are singletons. The clonotype was recovered from a human donor with multiple sclerosis. Sequenced input: CD8+ T cells from PBMCs.

DNA for the CDR3: TGTGCCAGCAGTTTATCTGTCCCATCCTACAATGAGCAGTTCTTC. Protein sequence: CASSLSVPSYNEQFF. The rearrangement uses TRBV27 and TRBJ2-1; D is undetermined. The germline V gene has CDR1 MNHEY and CDR2 SMNVEV (reference sequence). The CDR3 spans 15 residues. With 0 bases removed from V and 1 base from J, the gap between germline ends came to 7 bases.